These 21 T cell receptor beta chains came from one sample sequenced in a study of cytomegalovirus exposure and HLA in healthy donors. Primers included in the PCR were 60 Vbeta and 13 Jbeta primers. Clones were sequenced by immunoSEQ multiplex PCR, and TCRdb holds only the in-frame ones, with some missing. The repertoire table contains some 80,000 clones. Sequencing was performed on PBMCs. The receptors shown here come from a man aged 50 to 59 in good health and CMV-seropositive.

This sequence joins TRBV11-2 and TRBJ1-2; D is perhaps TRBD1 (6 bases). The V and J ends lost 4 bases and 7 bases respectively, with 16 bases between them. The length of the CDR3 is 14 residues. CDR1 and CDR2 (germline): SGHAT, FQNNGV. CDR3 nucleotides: TGTGCCAGCAGCTCAACAACCGGGACATTTGGCTACACCTTC. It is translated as CASSSTTGTFGYTF.

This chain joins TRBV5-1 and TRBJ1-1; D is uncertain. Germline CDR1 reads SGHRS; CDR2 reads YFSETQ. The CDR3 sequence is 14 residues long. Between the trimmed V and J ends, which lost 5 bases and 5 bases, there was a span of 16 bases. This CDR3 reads CASRSQGDGTEAFF. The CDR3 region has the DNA TGCGCCAGCAGGAGCCAAGGAGATGGGACTGAAGCTTTCTTT.

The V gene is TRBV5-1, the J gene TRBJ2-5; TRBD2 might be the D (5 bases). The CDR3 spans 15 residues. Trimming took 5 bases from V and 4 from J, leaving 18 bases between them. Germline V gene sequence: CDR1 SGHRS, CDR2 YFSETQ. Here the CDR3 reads CASRSESIGGETQYF. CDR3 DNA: TGCGCCAGCAGGAGTGAGAGTATCGGAGGAGAGACCCAGTACTTC.

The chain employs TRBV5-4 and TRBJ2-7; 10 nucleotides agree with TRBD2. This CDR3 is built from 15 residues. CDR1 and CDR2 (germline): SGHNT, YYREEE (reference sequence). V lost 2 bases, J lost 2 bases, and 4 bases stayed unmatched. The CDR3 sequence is CASSFSSGGPYEQYF. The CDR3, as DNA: TGTGCCAGCAGCTTCTCTAGCGGGGGACCCTACGAGCAGTACTTC.

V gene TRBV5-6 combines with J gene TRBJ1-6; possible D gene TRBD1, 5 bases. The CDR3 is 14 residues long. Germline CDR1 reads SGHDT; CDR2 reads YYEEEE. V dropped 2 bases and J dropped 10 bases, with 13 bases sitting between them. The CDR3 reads CASSLAQGESPLHF. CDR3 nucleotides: TGTGCCAGCAGCTTAGCCCAGGGTGAGTCACCCCTCCACTTT.

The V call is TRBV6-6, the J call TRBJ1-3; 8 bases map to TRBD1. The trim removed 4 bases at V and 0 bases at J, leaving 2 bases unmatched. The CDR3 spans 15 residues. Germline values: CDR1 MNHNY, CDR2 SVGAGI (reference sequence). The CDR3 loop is CASSSQGGSGNTIYF. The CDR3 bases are TGTGCCAGCAGTTCACAGGGGGGCTCTGGAAACACCATATATTTT.

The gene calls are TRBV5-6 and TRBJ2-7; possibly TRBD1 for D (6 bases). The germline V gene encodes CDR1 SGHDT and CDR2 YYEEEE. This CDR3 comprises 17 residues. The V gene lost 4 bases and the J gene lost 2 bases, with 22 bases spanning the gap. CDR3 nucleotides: TGTGCCAGCAGCCGTTGGGGGCGTCCCCGTCTTACCTACGAGCAGTACGTC. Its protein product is CASSRWGRPRLTYEQYV.

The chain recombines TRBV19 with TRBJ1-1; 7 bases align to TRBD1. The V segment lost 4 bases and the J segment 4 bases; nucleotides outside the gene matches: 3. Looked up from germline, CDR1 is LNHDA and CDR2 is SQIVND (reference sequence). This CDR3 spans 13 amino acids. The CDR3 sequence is CASSKGQATEAFF. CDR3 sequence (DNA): TGTGCCAGTAGTAAAGGACAGGCCACTGAAGCTTTCTTT.

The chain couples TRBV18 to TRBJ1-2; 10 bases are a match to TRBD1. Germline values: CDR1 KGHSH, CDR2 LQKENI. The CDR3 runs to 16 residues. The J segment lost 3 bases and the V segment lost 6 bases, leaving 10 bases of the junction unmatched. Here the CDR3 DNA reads TGTGCCAGCTCCGCCAAAGGGACAGGGGCGGACTATGGCTACACCTTC. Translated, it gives CASSAKGTGADYGYTF.

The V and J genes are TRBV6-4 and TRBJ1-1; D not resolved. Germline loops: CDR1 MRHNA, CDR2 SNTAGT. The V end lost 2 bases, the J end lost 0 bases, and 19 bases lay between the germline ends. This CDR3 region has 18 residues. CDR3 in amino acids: CASSDVTGEKKMNTEAFF. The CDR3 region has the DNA TGTGCCAGCAGTGACGTAACGGGTGAGAAGAAGATGAACACTGAAGCTTTCTTT.

In DNA, the CDR3 is TGTGCCAGCAGGATCCGGGTCTGGGCCGGGGAGCTGTTTTTT. Encoded protein: CASRIRVWAGELFF. The chain is built from TRBV6-5 and TRBJ2-2; no clear D. From germline, CDR1 is MNHEY and CDR2 SVGAGI. The CDR3 covers 14 residues. The V and J ends lost 6 bases and 6 bases respectively, with 14 bases between them.

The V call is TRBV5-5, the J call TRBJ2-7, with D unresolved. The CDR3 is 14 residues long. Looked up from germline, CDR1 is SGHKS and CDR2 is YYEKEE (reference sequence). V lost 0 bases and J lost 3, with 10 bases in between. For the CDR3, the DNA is TGTGCCAGCAGCTTGGCCACTGGTAACTACGAGCAGTACGTC. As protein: CASSLATGNYEQYV.

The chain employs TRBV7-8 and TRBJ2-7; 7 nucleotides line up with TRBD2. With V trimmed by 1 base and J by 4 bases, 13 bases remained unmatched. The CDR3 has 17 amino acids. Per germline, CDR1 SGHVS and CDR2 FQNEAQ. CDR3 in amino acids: CASSLGSGGSLLYEQYF. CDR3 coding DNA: TGTGCCAGCAGCTTAGGTTCGGGGGGTTCCCTTCTTTACGAGCAGTACTTC. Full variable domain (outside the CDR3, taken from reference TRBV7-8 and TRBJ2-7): GAGVSQSPRYKVAKRGQDVALRCDPISGHVSLFWYQQALGQGPEFLTYFQNEAQLDKSGLPSDRFFAERPEGSVSTLKIQRTQQEDSAVYLCASSLGSGGSLLYEQYFGPGTRLTVT.

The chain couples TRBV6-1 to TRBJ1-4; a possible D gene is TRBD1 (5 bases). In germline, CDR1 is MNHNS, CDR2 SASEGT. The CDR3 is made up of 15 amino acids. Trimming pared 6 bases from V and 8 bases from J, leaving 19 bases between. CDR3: CASRLKGGEGEKLFF. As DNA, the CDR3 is TGTGCCAGCAGATTAAAAGGAGGGGAAGGCGAAAAACTGTTTTTT.

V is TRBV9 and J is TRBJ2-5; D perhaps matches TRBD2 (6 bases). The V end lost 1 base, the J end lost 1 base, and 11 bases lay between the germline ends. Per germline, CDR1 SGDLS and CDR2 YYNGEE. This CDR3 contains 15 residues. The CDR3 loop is CASSVRGLSQETQYF. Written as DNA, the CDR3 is TGTGCCAGCAGCGTAAGGGGACTCTCCCAAGAGACCCAGTACTTC.

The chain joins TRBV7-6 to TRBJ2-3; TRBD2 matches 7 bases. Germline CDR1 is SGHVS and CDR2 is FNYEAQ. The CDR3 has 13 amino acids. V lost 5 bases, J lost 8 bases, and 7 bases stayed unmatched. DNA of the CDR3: TGTGCCAGCAGCGCGACAGCTAGCGGTACGCAGTATTTT. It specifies CASSATASGTQYF.

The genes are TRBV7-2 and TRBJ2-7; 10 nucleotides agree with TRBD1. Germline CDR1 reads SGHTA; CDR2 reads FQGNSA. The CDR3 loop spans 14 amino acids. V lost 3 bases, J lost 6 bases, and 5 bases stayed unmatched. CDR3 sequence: CASSLGQGKGEQYV. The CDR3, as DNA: TGTGCCAGCAGCTTGGGACAGGGGAAGGGCGAGCAGTACGTC.

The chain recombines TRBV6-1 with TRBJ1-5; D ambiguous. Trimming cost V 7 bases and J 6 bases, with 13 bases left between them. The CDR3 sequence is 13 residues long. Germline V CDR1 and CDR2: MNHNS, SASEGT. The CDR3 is CASNGRGGQPQHF. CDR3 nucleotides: TGTGCCAGCAATGGTCGGGGAGGTCAGCCCCAGCATTTT.

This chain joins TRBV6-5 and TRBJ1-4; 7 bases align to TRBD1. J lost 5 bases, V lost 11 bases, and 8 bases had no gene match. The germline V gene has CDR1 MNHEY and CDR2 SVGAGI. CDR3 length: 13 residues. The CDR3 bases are TGTGCCGCTCAGGGGGGATCAAATGAAAAACTGTTTTTT. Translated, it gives CAAQGGSNEKLFF.

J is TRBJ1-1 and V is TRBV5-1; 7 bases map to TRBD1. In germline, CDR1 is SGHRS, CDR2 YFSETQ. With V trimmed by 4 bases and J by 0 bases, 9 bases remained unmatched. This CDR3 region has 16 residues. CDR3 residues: CASSLGQSLMNTEAFF. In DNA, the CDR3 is TGCGCCAGCAGCCTGGGACAGAGCCTTATGAACACTGAAGCTTTCTTT.

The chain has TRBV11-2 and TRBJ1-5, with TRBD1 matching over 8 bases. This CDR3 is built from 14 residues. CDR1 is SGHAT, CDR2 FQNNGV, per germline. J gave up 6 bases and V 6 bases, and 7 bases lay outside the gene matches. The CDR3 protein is CASSMTGAGQPQHF. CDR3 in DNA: TGTGCCAGCAGTATGACAGGGGCGGGTCAGCCCCAGCATTTT.